Presented here are 32 T cell receptor beta chains from one specimen sequenced in a study of technical replicates of blood from a few donors. Clones were read by immunoSEQ multiplex PCR, and TCRdb kept only the in-frame ones, dropping some. This sample has about 83,000 clones, with 91% found just once. The material sequenced was T cells isolated from PBMCs. All receptors derive from a human donor in good health.

The chain is built from TRBV6-1 and TRBJ2-1; D remains ambiguous. The CDR3 extends over 14 amino acids. V dropped 3 bases and J dropped 6 bases, with 12 bases sitting between them. Looked up from germline, CDR1 is MNHNS and CDR2 is SASEGT. The CDR3 loop is CASSESERSNEQFF. The DNA for the CDR3 is TGTGCCAGCAGTGAGTCAGAGAGGTCCAATGAGCAGTTCTTC.

The rearrangement joins TRBV27 to TRBJ2-1; 16 bases align to TRBD2. Germline CDR1 is MNHEY and CDR2 is SMNVEV (reference sequence). CDR3 size: 16 residues. V gave up 6 bases and J gave up 1 base; unmatched junction bases: 0. The CDR3 bases are TGTGCCAGCAGGGGACTAGCGGGAGGGTCCTACAATGAGCAGTTCTTC. This codes for CASRGLAGGSYNEQFF.

This rearrangement joins TRBV7-6 to TRBJ2-2; 8 bases map to TRBD2. With 2 bases clipped from V and 3 bases from J, the junction kept 2 bases outside the gene matches. The germline gives CDR1 SGHVS, CDR2 FNYEAQ. The CDR3 covers 15 residues. CDR3 sequence: CASSLTSGYTGELFF. The CDR3 bases are TGTGCCAGCAGCTTAACTAGCGGCTACACCGGGGAGCTGTTTTTT.

This clone came up once. V is TRBV4-1 and J is TRBJ1-1, with D possibly being TRBD1 (6 bases). The length of the CDR3 is 15 residues. Germline V CDR1 and CDR2: MGHRA, YSYEKL. Between the trimmed V and J ends, which lost 0 bases and 0 bases, there was a span of 8 bases. Here the CDR3 DNA reads TGCGCCAGCAGCCAAGACAGGGGAATGAACACTGAAGCTTTCTTT. Amino acid sequence: CASSQDRGMNTEAFF.

The chain employs TRBV19 and TRBJ1-2; TRBD1 matches 7 bases. The CDR3 extends over 15 amino acids. The germline gives CDR1 LNHDA, CDR2 SQIVND (reference sequence). Unmatched junction bases numbered 6, after V lost 5 bases and J lost 0 bases. The DNA for the CDR3 is TGTGCCAGTAGTTTAAGACAGGGATCTAACTATGGCTACACCTTC. It is translated as CASSLRQGSNYGYTF.

This chain links TRBV27 with TRBJ2-7; 7 bases map to TRBD2. Trimming at V came to 6 bases and at J to 3 bases, leaving 8 bases not matched to a gene. Germline V gene data show CDR1 as MNHEY and CDR2 as SMNVEV (reference sequence). This CDR3 is 14 amino acids long. CDR3 amino acids: CASREGRDYYEQYF. The CDR3, as DNA: TGTGCCAGCAGGGAGGGGAGGGATTACTACGAGCAGTACTTC.

The V and J genes are TRBV7-2 and TRBJ1-3; a possible D gene is TRBD1 (5 bases). The CDR3 is 13 amino acids. Germline V gives CDR1 SGHTA, CDR2 FQGNSA. Between the trimmed V and J ends, which lost 0 bases and 8 bases, there was a span of 8 bases. The CDR3 region has the DNA TGTGCCAGCAGCTTAGCAGGGGCAGACACCATATATTTT. Protein product: CASSLAGADTIYF. Supplemented by reference TRBV7-2 and TRBJ1-3, the full variable domain reads GAGVSQSPSNKVTEKGKDVELRCDPISGHTALYWYRQSLGQGLEFLIYFQGNSAPDKSGLPSDRFSAERTGGSVSTLTIQRTQQEDSAVYLCASSLAGADTIYFGEGSWLTVV.

The chain combines TRBV27 with TRBJ2-1, with 8 bases fitting TRBD2. V lost 7 bases to trimming and J lost 7 bases; unmatched junction nucleotides: 9. CDR1 and CDR2 (germline): MNHEY, SMNVEV (reference sequence). The CDR3 runs 14 residues. DNA for the CDR3: TGTGCCAGCATCTCCCTAGCGGGCCTGAATGAGCAGTTCTTC. It encodes CASISLAGLNEQFF.

V and J are TRBV6-4 and TRBJ2-3, with TRBD2 matching over 7 bases. V dropped 2 bases and J dropped 0; count of bases not matched to a gene: 5. The CDR3 extends over 16 amino acids. Germline lookup yields CDR1 MRHNA and CDR2 SNTAGT. The CDR3 coding sequence is TGTGCCAGCAGTGACGCCGCGGGAGAAAGCACAGATACGCAGTATTTT. This gives the protein CASSDAAGESTDTQYF.

A single count supports this clone. This chain connects TRBV19 to TRBJ1-5; no clear D gene. The CDR3 sequence is 15 residues long. V lost 4 bases and J lost 1, with 11 bases in between. Per the germline V gene, CDR1 is LNHDA and CDR2 is SQIVND (reference sequence). The CDR3 loop is CASSNDGKSNQPQHF. The CDR3 DNA reads as TGTGCCAGTAGTAACGACGGGAAAAGCAATCAGCCCCAGCATTTT.

The CDR3 is CASSQAVGTQYF. CDR3 coding DNA: TGCGCCAGCAGCCAAGCCGTCGGGACCCAGTACTTC. The chain couples TRBV4-1 to TRBJ2-5; no reliable D call. V shed 1 base and J shed 7 bases, with 7 bases lying between them. The CDR3 length is 12 residues. CDR1 MGHRA and CDR2 YSYEKL come from the germline V gene.

V usage is TRBV29-1 and J usage is TRBJ1-4; TRBD1 aligns across 10 bases. CDR3 size: 17 residues. Germline V gene lookup returns CDR1 SQVTM and CDR2 ANQGSEA. V shed 8 bases and J 7 bases; nucleotides not matched to a gene: 19. CDR3 coding DNA: TGCAGCCCCCCAGGTGGGACAGGGGAGGCCTGGGGTGAAAAACTGTTTTTT. It encodes CSPPGGTGEAWGEKLFF.

The V gene is TRBV28, the J gene TRBJ2-6; D is possibly TRBD2 (5 bases). The germline V and J ends were trimmed by 3 bases and 1 base, with 7 bases remaining between them. The CDR3 has 15 amino acids. Germline loops: CDR1 MDHEN, CDR2 SYDVKM. In DNA, the CDR3 is TGTGCCAGCAGTTTCCCGGGGTCTGGGGCCAACGTCCTGACTTTC. It translates to CASSFPGSGANVLTF.

The chain recombines TRBV7-9 with TRBJ2-1; 9 bases agree with TRBD2. Trimming removed 4 bases from V and 4 bases from J; junction bases left unmatched: 8. CDR3 length: 16 amino acids. Germline lookup yields CDR1 SEHNR and CDR2 FQNEAQ (reference sequence). The CDR3 DNA is TGTGCCAGCAGCTCAATAGCGGGAGTCGAGTACAATGAGCAGTTCTTC. Translated: CASSSIAGVEYNEQFF.

The J gene is TRBJ2-7, the V gene TRBV6-6; D is perhaps TRBD1 (6 bases). Germline V gives CDR1 MNHNY, CDR2 SVGAGI (reference sequence). The CDR3 covers 13 residues. With 7 bases removed from V and 0 bases from J, the gap between germline ends came to 10 bases. DNA of the CDR3: TGTGCCAGCAATCAGGGGAGCTCCTACGAGCAGTACTTC. Encoded protein: CASNQGSSYEQYF.

V and J are TRBV9 and TRBJ2-1, with D possibly matching TRBD2 (5 bases). CDR1 is SGDLS and CDR2 is YYNGEE in the germline V gene. The CDR3 length is 12 residues. V was shortened by 4 bases and J by 8 bases, with 10 bases between the two germline ends. The CDR3, as DNA: TGTGCCAGCAGCCCACTCGGGGATGAGCAGTTCTTC. Translated: CASSPLGDEQFF.

This rearrangement joins TRBV5-4 to TRBJ1-5; 10 bases are shared with TRBD1. This CDR3 has 15 amino acids. Looked up from germline, CDR1 is SGHNT and CDR2 is YYREEE (reference sequence). The trim removed 3 bases at V and 7 bases at J, leaving 7 bases unmatched. CDR3 region: CASSSGTGVSQPQHF. Here the CDR3 DNA reads TGTGCCAGCAGCTCCGGGACAGGGGTGAGCCAGCCCCAGCATTTT. The variable domain in full, with the rest retrieved from reference TRBV5-4 and TRBJ1-5, is ETGVTQSPTHLIKTRGQQVTLRCSSQSGHNTVSWYQQALGQGPQFIFQYYREEENGRGNFPPRFSGLQFPNYSSELNVNALELDDSALYLCASSSGTGVSQPQHFGDGTRLSIL.

The chain employs TRBV5-1 and TRBJ2-3; TRBD2 might be the D (5 bases). The length of the CDR3 is 14 residues. CDR1 and CDR2 from the germline V gene are SGHRS and YFSETQ. Trimming cost V 3 bases and J 0 bases, with 8 bases left between them. The chain's CDR3 is CASSSGGSTDTQYF. The CDR3 bases are TGCGCCAGCAGCTCCGGCGGGAGCACAGATACGCAGTATTTT.

The chain uses TRBV5-1 and TRBJ2-5; 8 positions agree with TRBD1. This CDR3 spans 15 amino acids. J lost 3 bases, V lost 0 bases, and 4 bases had no gene match. CDR1 is SGHRS, CDR2 YFSETQ, per germline. CDR3 in DNA: TGCGCCAGCAGCTTGGCCGGGACAGGCGAAGAGACCCAGTACTTC. Its protein is CASSLAGTGEETQYF.

V gene TRBV6-1 combines with J gene TRBJ1-5, with 7 bases fitting TRBD1. Unmatched junction bases numbered 7, after V lost 3 bases and J lost 8 bases. The length of the CDR3 is 14 residues. Germline V CDR1 and CDR2: MNHNS, SASEGT. The CDR3 loop is CASSEGQTVEPQHF. DNA of the CDR3: TGTGCCAGCAGTGAGGGACAGACGGTCGAGCCCCAGCATTTT.

This clone was seen only once. This chain uses TRBV6-5 with TRBJ2-7; the D is unclear. Germline V gene lookup returns CDR1 MNHEY and CDR2 SVGAGI. The CDR3 runs to 15 residues. With 2 bases removed from V and 3 bases from J, the gap between germline ends came to 14 bases. The CDR3 region is CASSYHPRSRYEQYF. Written as DNA, the CDR3 is TGTGCCAGCAGTTACCATCCCCGTAGCCGCTACGAGCAGTACTTC.

The CDR3: CASSQGLADTQYF. CDR3 DNA: TGTGCCAGCAGCCAGGGGTTAGCAGATACGCAGTATTTT. V and J are TRBV9 and TRBJ2-3; weak D call: TRBD1 (6 bases). The CDR3 has 13 residues. Trimming removed 4 bases from V and 4 bases from J, with 10 bases in between. Germline CDR1 SGDLS, CDR2 YYNGEE.

The rearrangement uses TRBV7-8 and TRBJ2-3, with 7 bases identical to TRBD2. The germline V gene has CDR1 SGHVS and CDR2 FQNEAQ. The V and J ends lost 2 bases and 0 bases, in that order; junction bases with no gene match: 11. The CDR3 is 18 residues long. CDR3 amino acids: CASSLLVTREISTDTQYF. CDR3 bases: TGTGCCAGCAGCTTACTGGTGACGCGGGAGATTAGCACAGATACGCAGTATTTT.

As DNA, the CDR3 is TGTGCCAGCTCACCATTACAGGGGACTAACTATGGCTACACCTTC. Translating it yields CASSPLQGTNYGYTF. This rearrangement joins TRBV18 to TRBJ1-2, with 7 bases identical to TRBD1. Germline V CDR1 and CDR2: KGHSH, LQKENI. The CDR3 spans 15 residues. The V segment lost 2 bases and the J segment 0 bases; nucleotides outside the gene matches: 3.

In DNA, the CDR3 is TGTGCCAGCAGCCCCCGACAGGGGCAGGGTCACTATGGCTACACCTTC. It is translated as CASSPRQGQGHYGYTF. The chain employs TRBV7-3 and TRBJ1-2, with 8 bases identical to TRBD1. V dropped 5 bases and J dropped 3; count of bases not matched to a gene: 11. Per germline, CDR1 SGHTA and CDR2 FQGTGA. The CDR3 loop spans 16 amino acids.

The CDR3 nucleotides are TGTGCCAGCAGTCCTGGGGGGTCCGGCTATGGCTACACCTTC. Amino acids: CASSPGGSGYGYTF. V gene TRBV7-2 combines with J gene TRBJ1-2, with D perhaps TRBD1 (5 bases). Germline V gene lookup returns CDR1 SGHTA and CDR2 FQGNSA. The CDR3 is 14 amino acids. V shed 6 bases and J shed 4 bases, with 15 bases lying between them.

J is TRBJ1-5 and V is TRBV7-8, with D hard to call. The length of the CDR3 is 15 residues. Germline V lookup: CDR1 SGHVS, CDR2 FQNEAQ. V lost 5 bases to trimming and J lost 2 bases, with 13 bases between them. CDR3 bases: TGTGCCAGCAGCAACCGAGGGAGGGGCAATCAGCCCCAGCATTTT. Its translation is CASSNRGRGNQPQHF.

The CDR3 bases are TGTGCCAGCAGCTTGGGACAGGCAGACTATGGCTACACCTTC. Residues: CASSLGQADYGYTF. V and J are TRBV7-9 and TRBJ1-2, with 8 bases matching TRBD1. The CDR3 sequence is 14 residues long. V dropped 3 bases and J dropped 3; count of bases not matched to a gene: 3. CDR1 SEHNR and CDR2 FQNEAQ come from the germline V gene (reference sequence).

The V and J genes are TRBV19 and TRBJ1-5; 7 nucleotides match TRBD1. The CDR3 covers 15 residues. The germline CDR1 and CDR2 sequences are LNHDA and SQIVND (reference sequence). V dropped 8 bases and J dropped 3; count of bases not matched to a gene: 10. CDR3 bases: TGTGCCAGTGACGGGACAGAAAGTCCCAATCAGCCCCAGCATTTT. It translates to CASDGTESPNQPQHF.

The chain links TRBV7-8 to TRBJ2-3; 15 nucleotides align to TRBD2. The CDR3 covers 18 residues. The J segment lost 2 bases and the V segment lost 5 bases, leaving 8 bases of the junction unmatched. The germline CDR1 and CDR2 sequences are SGHVS and FQNEAQ. CDR3 coding DNA: TGTGCCAGCAGCGACGGACTAGCGGGAGGGCGGAACACAGATACGCAGTATTTT. Translating gives CASSDGLAGGRNTDTQYF.

J is TRBJ2-1 and V is TRBV5-1; 10 bases agree with TRBD2. The CDR3 spans 15 residues. Germline trimming cut 4 bases from V and 10 bases from J; bases unmatched to any gene: 11. Germline assignment: CDR1 SGHRS and CDR2 YFSETQ. The CDR3: CASSQGLASMGEQFF. The DNA of the CDR3 is TGCGCCAGCAGCCAGGGACTAGCGTCCATGGGGGAGCAGTTCTTC.

This clone was found once. The V gene is TRBV7-3, the J gene TRBJ2-7; 7 bases match TRBD1. This CDR3 comprises 16 residues. Trimming took 5 bases from V and 5 from J; bases not matched to a gene: 15. From germline, CDR1 is SGHTA and CDR2 FQGTGA. The CDR3 DNA is TGTGCCAGCAGCCGCCCCCGGGACAGCGTTTTCCACGAGCAGTACTTC. Translating gives CASSRPRDSVFHEQYF.